The rows below give T cell receptor beta chains drawn from one sample of a study of PD-L1 blockade in urothelial cancer. TCRdb keeps only in-frame clones here, not all; method: immunoSEQ multiplex PCR. The sample includes around 56,000 clones, 70% to 90% seen only once; the top ten take 2.5% to 3%. The sample in question was PBMCs, obtained around atezolizumab (anti-PD-L1) treatment. The receptors stem from a man aged 50 or older with urothelial cancer. Both conserved end residues are part of each CDR3. The D gene is left open where the match is weak. Size is omitted from some rows. Given values are once, few, many or a class for expanded clones.

v_gene	abundance	d_gene	j_gene	CDR3aa
TRBV6-1	-	-	TRBJ2-1	CASSEWASSYNEQFF
TRBV7-9	-	-	TRBJ2-5	CASSLGAPSGQETQYF
TRBV5-4	few	TRBD1	TRBJ2-7	CASSLGGQGAWGEQYF
TRBV7-8	-	-	TRBJ2-7	CASSLVSNPRRSSYEQYF
TRBV2	-	-	TRBJ1-1	CASRTMNTEAFF
TRBV7-9	-	-	TRBJ2-6	CASSLRDGSPSSGANVLTF
TRBV11-2	-	TRBD1	TRBJ2-2	CASTGQGIGELFF
TRBV7-9	once	-	TRBJ2-7	CASSLGVGGRSYEQYF
TRBV7-3	-	TRBD2	TRBJ2-3	CASSRTSGRAVDTQYF
TRBV19	-	-	TRBJ2-3	CASNLRGLDTQYF
TRBV2	-	-	TRBJ2-7	CASSGGATSGGGEQYF
TRBV21-1	-	-	TRBJ2-6	CASSIDGQARSGANVLTF
TRBV20-1	once	TRBD2	TRBJ2-7	CSAGTSYEQYF
TRBV5-1	-	-	TRBJ1-1	CASSLLQGPEAFF
TRBV14	-	-	TRBJ2-6	CASSRQANVLTF
TRBV30	-	-	TRBJ1-6	CAWTTVRSPLHF
TRBV5-1	-	TRBD1	TRBJ2-5	CASSLGQGQETQYF
TRBV28	-	-	TRBJ1-2	CASRPTGFYGYTF
TRBV5-1	-	-	TRBJ1-1	CASSLNNMNTEAFF
TRBV7-3	-	-	TRBJ2-3	CASRPPSGDTQYF
TRBV2	-	-	TRBJ2-7	CASSLQGYRVNYEQYF
TRBV7-2	-	-	TRBJ2-7	CASSSRLTYEQYF
TRBV27	-	-	TRBJ1-6	CASSLLNSPLHF
TRBV28	-	-	TRBJ1-5	CASSFSSGGRHQPQHF
TRBV23-1	-	TRBD2	TRBJ2-2	CASSRHSGRTNTGELFF
TRBV11-2	-	-	TRBJ2-1	CASSLLSLRSNEQFF
TRBV7-9	-	-	TRBJ1-1	CASSLKGGPAEAFF
TRBV7-3	-	TRBD2	TRBJ2-3	CASSLTSGRTDTRKYF
TRBV2	-	-	TRBJ1-2	CASSGGQRYGYTF
TRBV6-5	-	TRBD1	TRBJ1-1	CASSLGQANTEAFF
TRBV5-4	-	-	TRBJ1-2	CASSFRQNYGYTF
TRBV7-3	-	-	TRBJ2-6	CASSSGLTSGANVLTF
TRBV7-9	few	-	TRBJ1-4	CASSLGHTTFPEQLFF
TRBV6-1	-	-	TRBJ1-5	CASSEHGGANQPQHF
TRBV7-9	once	-	TRBJ1-5	CASSRKTSSNQPQHF
TRBV28	-	TRBD1	TRBJ2-3	CASHQGERTDTQYF
TRBV5-1	-	-	TRBJ2-1	CASSWQQGSYNEQFF
TRBV27	once	-	TRBJ2-7	CASSSPAGSSYEQYF
TRBV9	-	-	TRBJ2-5	CASSVDLAAQETQYF
TRBV10-3	-	-	TRBJ1-1	CAIRDLPGLQSDTEAFF
TRBV7-3	-	-	TRBJ2-2	CASSLTPGGLFF
TRBV30	-	-	TRBJ1-1	CAWNFGGLGTEAFF
TRBV11-1	-	TRBD1	TRBJ2-6	CASSTGTGRANVLTF
TRBV2	-	-	TRBJ2-7	CASRTGQYYEQYF
TRBV5-1	-	TRBD2	TRBJ2-7	CASSRKLAGAYEQYF
TRBV7-2	-	-	TRBJ2-1	CASSLFSGNEQFF
TRBV27	-	-	TRBJ1-5	CASSPQSTINQPQHF
TRBV6-1	-	-	TRBJ1-6	CASSEEGLYNSPLHF
TRBV7-3	-	-	TRBJ1-6	CASSLFVGNESPLHF
TRBV15	-	-	TRBJ2-1	CATSRDGSTILGQFF
TRBV14	-	-	TRBJ2-1	CASSQDWVHEQFF
TRBV7-9	-	TRBD1	TRBJ1-4	CASSLTSGTGGEKLFF
TRBV15	-	TRBD1	TRBJ2-2	CATSRDGYRGHTGELFF